This is a list of T cell receptor beta chains from one sample in a study of T cells after yellow fever vaccination. TCRdb analysed the 5' RACE reads with MiXCR anew, one entry per CDR3 protein. This sample carries about 57,000 distinct CDR3 sequences, roughly 7.3% of them seen once, and the ten largest clones take about 40%. The sequencing here drew on CD8+ T cells sorted from PBMCs, taken 15 days after the yellow fever booster vaccination. The receptors were sampled from a man younger than 45 who received the YFV17D yellow fever vaccine. Both conserved end residues are part of each CDR3. Fields, in order: clone size, D gene, J gene, CDR3 length, V gene, CDR3 protein, CDR3 DNA. D genes are given only for firm matches. The size entry is marked missing in some rows and otherwise reads once, few, many or a size class.

abundance: many
d_gene: -
j_gene: TRBJ2-1
len: 12
v_gene: TRBV7-8
CDR3aa: CASSLGVGEQFF
CDR3nt: TGTGCCAGCAGCTTGGGCGTGGGGGAGCAGTTCTTC

abundance: many
d_gene: -
j_gene: TRBJ2-2
len: 12
v_gene: TRBV7-9
CDR3aa: CARVRNTGELFF
CDR3nt: TGTGCCCGCGTGAGGAACACCGGGGAGCTGTTTTTT

abundance: many
d_gene: -
j_gene: TRBJ2-1
len: 12
v_gene: TRBV7-2
CDR3aa: CASSLVTGEQFF
CDR3nt: TGTGCCAGCAGCTTAGTCACCGGGGAGCAGTTCTTC

abundance: few
d_gene: -
j_gene: TRBJ2-7
len: 14
v_gene: TRBV5-5
CDR3aa: CASSPAGLRYEQYF
CDR3nt: TGTGCCAGCAGCCCCGCGGGCCTACGCTACGAGCAGTACTTC

abundance: many
d_gene: -
j_gene: TRBJ2-2
len: 11
v_gene: TRBV19
CDR3aa: CASTRTGELFF
CDR3nt: TGTGCCAGTACTAGGACCGGGGAGCTGTTTTTT

abundance: many
d_gene: TRBD1
j_gene: TRBJ2-7
len: 15
v_gene: TRBV7-2
CDR3aa: CASSLRGTGVYEQYF
CDR3nt: TGTGCCAGCAGCTTAAGAGGGACAGGGGTGTACGAGCAGTACTTC

abundance: -
d_gene: TRBD2
j_gene: TRBJ2-7
len: 14
v_gene: TRBV7-2
CDR3aa: CASSLSGGAYEQYF
CDR3nt: TGTGCCAGCAGCTTATCGGGGGGGGCCTACGAGCAGTACTTC

abundance: many
d_gene: TRBD1
j_gene: TRBJ2-2
len: 19
v_gene: TRBV5-1
CDR3aa: CASGSPSFADRVNTGELFF
CDR3nt: TGCGCCAGCGGTAGCCCCAGCTTTGCGGACAGGGTCAACACCGGGGAGCTGTTTTTT

abundance: many
d_gene: -
j_gene: TRBJ2-7
len: 13
v_gene: TRBV12-3/TRBV12-4
CDR3aa: CASSPGPAGEQYF
CDR3nt: TGTGCCAGCAGTCCGGGACCCGCGGGGGAGCAGTACTTC

abundance: many
d_gene: TRBD1
j_gene: TRBJ2-1
len: 16
v_gene: TRBV7-8
CDR3aa: CASSPGMGQSYNEQFF
CDR3nt: TGTGCCAGCAGCCCAGGAATGGGACAGTCCTACAATGAGCAGTTCTTC

abundance: many
d_gene: TRBD1
j_gene: TRBJ2-1
len: 14
v_gene: TRBV5-1
CDR3aa: CASSSGTDYNEQFF
CDR3nt: TGCGCCAGCAGCTCCGGGACAGACTACAATGAGCAGTTCTTC

abundance: many
d_gene: TRBD2
j_gene: TRBJ2-1
len: 19
v_gene: TRBV20-1
CDR3aa: CSATQNRGVPAASYNEQFF
CDR3nt: TGCAGTGCTACCCAAAATCGGGGGGTGCCAGCGGCGAGCTACAATGAGCAGTTCTTC

abundance: -
d_gene: TRBD1
j_gene: TRBJ2-7
len: 13
v_gene: TRBV6-5
CDR3aa: CASSQGQHYEQYF
CDR3nt: TGTGCCAGCAGCCAGGGACAGCACTACGAGCAGTACTTC

abundance: many
d_gene: TRBD2
j_gene: TRBJ2-1
len: 15
v_gene: TRBV27
CDR3aa: CASSLTSGDSNEQFF
CDR3nt: TGTGCCAGCAGTTTGACTAGCGGAGATTCCAATGAGCAGTTCTTC

abundance: many
d_gene: -
j_gene: TRBJ2-7
len: 15
v_gene: TRBV14
CDR3aa: CASSQALGGRNEQYF
CDR3nt: TGTGCCAGCAGCCAGGCCCTAGGAGGGAGAAACGAGCAGTACTTC

abundance: many
d_gene: -
j_gene: TRBJ2-2
len: 16
v_gene: TRBV5-5
CDR3aa: CASSFRSLSYTGELFF
CDR3nt: TGTGCCAGCAGCTTTAGAAGCCTAAGCTACACCGGGGAGCTGTTTTTT

abundance: few
d_gene: -
j_gene: TRBJ2-7
len: 13
v_gene: TRBV4-1
CDR3aa: CASSLGGPYEQYF
CDR3nt: TGCGCCAGCAGCCTGGGGGGGCCCTACGAGCAGTACTTC

abundance: few
d_gene: TRBD1
j_gene: TRBJ2-7
len: 17
v_gene: TRBV3-1
CDR3aa: CASTRESSGTGGNEQYF
CDR3nt: TGTGCCAGCACCAGAGAATCCTCCGGGACAGGGGGCAACGAGCAGTACTTC

abundance: many
d_gene: TRBD2
j_gene: TRBJ2-7
len: 15
v_gene: TRBV27
CDR3aa: CASSLGSGSFYEQYF
CDR3nt: TGTGCCAGCAGTTTGGGTAGCGGGAGCTTCTACGAGCAGTACTTC

abundance: -
d_gene: -
j_gene: TRBJ2-3
len: 15
v_gene: TRBV30
CDR3aa: CAWSVLGQSTDTQYF
CDR3nt: TGTGCCTGGAGTGTACTGGGGCAGAGCACAGATACGCAGTATTTT

abundance: few
d_gene: -
j_gene: TRBJ2-3
len: 15
v_gene: TRBV7-2
CDR3aa: CASSLEANLADTQYF
CDR3nt: TGTGCCAGCAGCTTAGAAGCTAACCTCGCAGATACGCAGTATTTT

abundance: many
d_gene: -
j_gene: TRBJ2-1
len: 11
v_gene: TRBV20-1
CDR3aa: CSARPLSEQFF
CDR3nt: TGCAGTGCTCGACCACTGAGTGAGCAGTTCTTC

abundance: many
d_gene: TRBD2
j_gene: TRBJ2-7
len: 15
v_gene: TRBV20-1
CDR3aa: CSARDGLARTYEQYF
CDR3nt: TGCAGTGCTAGAGATGGACTAGCGAGGACCTACGAGCAGTACTTC

abundance: many
d_gene: -
j_gene: TRBJ2-3
len: 20
v_gene: TRBV6-2/TRBV6-3
CDR3aa: CASSYRTPYVGTGVTDTQYF
CDR3nt: TGTGCCAGCAGTTACCGCACCCCCTACGTAGGTACCGGAGTGACAGATACGCAGTATTTT

abundance: -
d_gene: -
j_gene: TRBJ2-3
len: 13
v_gene: TRBV7-3
CDR3aa: CASSPGQSDTQYF
CDR3nt: TGTGCCAGCAGCCCGGGTCAGTCAGATACGCAGTATTTT

abundance: many
d_gene: -
j_gene: TRBJ2-7
len: 11
v_gene: TRBV20-1
CDR3aa: CSAGSSYEQYF
CDR3nt: TGCAGTGCAGGGTCCTCCTACGAGCAGTACTTC

abundance: many
d_gene: TRBD1
j_gene: TRBJ2-5
len: 14
v_gene: TRBV5-1
CDR3aa: CASSVGTGEETQYF
CDR3nt: TGCGCCAGCAGCGTCGGGACAGGGGAAGAGACCCAGTACTTC

abundance: many
d_gene: TRBD1
j_gene: TRBJ2-7
len: 13
v_gene: TRBV6-2/TRBV6-3
CDR3aa: CASRDHRGDEQYF
CDR3nt: TGTGCCAGCAGGGACCACAGGGGGGACGAGCAGTACTTC

abundance: few
d_gene: -
j_gene: TRBJ2-6
len: 13
v_gene: TRBV27
CDR3aa: CASTPSGANVLTF
CDR3nt: TGTGCCAGCACCCCCTCTGGGGCCAACGTCCTGACTTTC

abundance: -
d_gene: -
j_gene: TRBJ2-5
len: 15
v_gene: TRBV5-4
CDR3aa: CASSFPGREEETQYF
CDR3nt: TGTGCCAGCAGCTTCCCGGGACGCGAAGAAGAGACCCAGTACTTC

abundance: many
d_gene: -
j_gene: TRBJ2-7
len: 12
v_gene: TRBV29-1
CDR3aa: CSVLKQGNEQYF
CDR3nt: TGCAGCGTGTTAAAACAGGGCAACGAGCAGTACTTC

abundance: many
d_gene: TRBD1
j_gene: TRBJ2-1
len: 23
v_gene: TRBV6-6
CDR3aa: CASSYYPGTGASRSLSSYNEQFF
CDR3nt: TGTGCCAGCAGTTACTACCCCGGGACAGGGGCCTCGCGGTCCCTATCCTCCTACAATGAGCAGTTCTTC

abundance: few
d_gene: -
j_gene: TRBJ2-2
len: 15
v_gene: TRBV11-2
CDR3aa: CASSLKYSGTGELFF
CDR3nt: TGTGCCAGCAGCCTGAAATATTCGGGCACCGGGGAGCTGTTTTTT

abundance: many
d_gene: -
j_gene: TRBJ2-7
len: 14
v_gene: TRBV5-1
CDR3aa: CASSLRGPTYEQYF
CDR3nt: TGCGCCAGCAGCTTGCGGGGCCCAACCTACGAGCAGTACTTC

abundance: many
d_gene: -
j_gene: TRBJ1-1
len: 10
v_gene: TRBV28
CDR3aa: CASSSGRAFF
CDR3nt: TGTGCCAGCAGTTCGGGACGGGCTTTCTTT

abundance: many
d_gene: -
j_gene: TRBJ1-5
len: 15
v_gene: TRBV14
CDR3aa: CASSQDPGLDQPQHF
CDR3nt: TGTGCCAGCAGCCAAGATCCGGGACTGGATCAGCCCCAGCATTTT

abundance: many
d_gene: -
j_gene: TRBJ1-1
len: 15
v_gene: TRBV4-3
CDR3aa: CASSQDGDRDAEAFF
CDR3nt: TGCGCCAGCAGCCAAGATGGCGACAGAGACGCTGAAGCTTTCTTT

abundance: many
d_gene: -
j_gene: TRBJ2-4
len: 14
v_gene: TRBV20-1
CDR3aa: CSAQGPLAKNIQYF
CDR3nt: TGCAGTGCCCAGGGACCCCTAGCCAAAAACATTCAGTACTTC

abundance: many
d_gene: -
j_gene: TRBJ2-1
len: 15
v_gene: TRBV7-8
CDR3aa: CASSRDSPKTNEQFF
CDR3nt: TGTGCCAGCAGCCGAGACTCCCCGAAGACAAATGAGCAGTTCTTC

abundance: many
d_gene: TRBD2
j_gene: TRBJ2-2
len: 13
v_gene: TRBV6-6
CDR3aa: CASGAGETGELFF
CDR3nt: TGTGCCAGCGGCGCGGGAGAAACCGGGGAGCTGTTTTTT

abundance: many
d_gene: -
j_gene: TRBJ2-1
len: 14
v_gene: TRBV29-1
CDR3aa: CSGRTDSSYNEQFF
CDR3nt: TGCAGCGGGAGGACGGATAGCTCCTACAATGAGCAGTTCTTC

abundance: many
d_gene: -
j_gene: TRBJ2-5
len: 15
v_gene: TRBV20-1
CDR3aa: CSARAVGRGGETQYF
CDR3nt: TGCAGTGCTAGGGCGGTGGGGCGTGGAGGAGAGACCCAGTACTTC